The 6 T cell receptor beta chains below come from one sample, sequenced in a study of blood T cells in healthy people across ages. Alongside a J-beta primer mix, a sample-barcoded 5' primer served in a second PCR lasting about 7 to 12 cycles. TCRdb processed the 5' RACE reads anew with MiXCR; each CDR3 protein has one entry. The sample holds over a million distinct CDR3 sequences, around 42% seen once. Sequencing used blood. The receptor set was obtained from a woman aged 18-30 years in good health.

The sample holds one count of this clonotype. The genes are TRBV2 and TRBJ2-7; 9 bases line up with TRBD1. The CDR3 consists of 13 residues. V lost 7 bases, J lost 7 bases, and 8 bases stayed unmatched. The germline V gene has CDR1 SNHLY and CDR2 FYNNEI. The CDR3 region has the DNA TGTGCCAGCACCGGACAGGGGAAGAATGAGCAGTACTTC. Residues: CASTGQGKNEQYF.

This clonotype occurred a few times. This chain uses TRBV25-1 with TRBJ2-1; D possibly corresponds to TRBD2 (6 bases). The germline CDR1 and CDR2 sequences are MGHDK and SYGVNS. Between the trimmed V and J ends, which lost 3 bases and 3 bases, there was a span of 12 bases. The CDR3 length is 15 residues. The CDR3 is CASSEGAGFYNEQFF. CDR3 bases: TGTGCCAGCAGTGAGGGAGCGGGTTTCTACAATGAGCAGTTCTTC.

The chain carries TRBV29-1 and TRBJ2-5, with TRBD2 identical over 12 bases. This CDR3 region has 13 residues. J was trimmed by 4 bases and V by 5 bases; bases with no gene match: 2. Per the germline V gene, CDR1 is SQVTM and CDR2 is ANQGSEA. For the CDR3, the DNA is TGCAGCGTTCTGGGACTAGCGGGAGAGACCCAGTACTTC. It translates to CSVLGLAGETQYF. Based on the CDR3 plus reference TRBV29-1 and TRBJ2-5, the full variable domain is SAVISQKPSRDICQRGTSLTIQCQVDSQVTMMFWYRQQPGQSLTLIATANQGSEATYESGFVIDKFPISRPNLTFSTLTVSNMSPEDSSIYLCSVLGLAGETQYFGPGTRLLVL.

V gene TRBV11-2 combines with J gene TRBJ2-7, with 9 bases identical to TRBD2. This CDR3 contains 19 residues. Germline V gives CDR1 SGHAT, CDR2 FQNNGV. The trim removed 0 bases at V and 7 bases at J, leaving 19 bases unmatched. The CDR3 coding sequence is TGTGCCAGCAGCTTAGATCTTCGTGAAGCGGGAGGCTACTACGATGAGCAGTACTTC. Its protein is CASSLDLREAGGYYDEQYF.

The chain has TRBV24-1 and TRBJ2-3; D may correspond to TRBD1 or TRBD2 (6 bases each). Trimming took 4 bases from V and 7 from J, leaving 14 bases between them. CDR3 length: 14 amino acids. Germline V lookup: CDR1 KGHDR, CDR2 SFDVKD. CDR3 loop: CATSDPQGLNTQYF. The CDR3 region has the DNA TGTGCCACCAGTGACCCACAGGGACTTAATACGCAGTATTTT.

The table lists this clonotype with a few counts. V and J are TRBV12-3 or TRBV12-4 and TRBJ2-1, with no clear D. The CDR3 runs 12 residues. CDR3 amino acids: CSAGPNYNEQFF. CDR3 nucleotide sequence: TGTTCTGCAGGACCGAACTACAATGAGCAGTTCTTC.